This T cell receptor beta chain was recovered during a study of blood T cell repertoires in COVID-19. Study in general: COVID-19 samples from acute and convalescent phases originated in the United States, Italy and Spain. PBMCs, B-cell-depleted T cells, or T cells provided the cDNA or gDNA that made up the material.

This CDR3 comprises 13 residues. Trimming removed 6 bases from V and 2 bases from J; junction bases left unmatched: 4. In the authors' workflow: Reference gene primer amplification gave nucleated cell count estimates. Here immunoSEQ multiplex PCR was the method, and the copy in TCRdb shows in-frame clones only, minus some. Clone size and the V and J calls come from that table; the DNA yielded D and trimming. In the table there are around 100,000 clones, around nine tenths of which are singletons. V is TRBV12-3 or TRBV12-4 and J is TRBJ2-7; 7 bases align to TRBD1. Input material: peripheral blood. The origin of this receptor is a human donor in a cohort sampled during active COVID-19. The CDR3 loop reads CASSPTGTYEQYF. The CDR3, as DNA: TGTGCCAGCAGCCCGACAGGGACCTACGAGCAGTACTTC.